This TCR beta chain appears in the sequencing data of a study of chemoradiotherapy in HPV16-positive cancers (dated by TCRdb to between 2022 and 2023). Study-level background: Functional T-cell assays on cells from two HPV16-positive patients defined candidate HPV-specific T-cell clones and common TCR motifs. Whether T-cell immunity against the HPV oncoproteins E6 and E7 changes during chemoradiotherapy and whether survival is affected by this immunity were examined in the study. The candidate HPV-specific TCRs and motifs were subsequently tracked in TCR repertoires obtained from roughly 90 patients with HPV-related cancers. The study at large found these results: The survival association was reported for HPV16-positive patients, and the functional definition of HPV-specific T cells was derived from only two HPV16-positive patients. Improved recurrence-free survival in HPV16-positive patients was associated with expansion of HPV-responsive T cells during chemoradiotherapy. Expansion of candidate HPV-specific clones and E7-related TCR motifs was observed in the tumor microenvironment during treatment, whereas no such expansion was observed for non-HPV-specific T cells.

As for this clone: What this receptor recognizes is not known. Base qualities are missing; no much larger clone stands one base away.

The trim is 6 bases for V and 4 bases for J, with a gap of 12 bases between the germline ends. The CDR3 holds 13 amino acids from the cysteine to the phenylalanine. Only the CDR3 region is kept as DNA, spanning 39 bases read in frame from base 1. CDR1 and CDR2 are drawn from the germline V gene: SNHLY, FYNNEI. Repertoires were sampled multiple times during chemoradiotherapy, which allowed clonal expansion in the tumor microenvironment to be followed. Receptor libraries were prepared by the immunoSEQ multiplex PCR assay. TCRdb mirrors the immuneACCESS table, restricted to in-frame sequences. Some clones are absent from its copies; in checked studies, under half trace to an unresolved V gene, and the reason for the others is unknown. This sample holds about 33,000 clones; about 88% were observed only once. 2.1% of the sample is in the top ten clones.

This receptor was obtained from a human donor with HPV-associated anogenital cancer. The sample was blood, taken from a patient who underwent chemoradiotherapy. In this chain, TRBV2 is recombined with TRBJ1-2; the D gene identity is not certain. The CDR3 amino acid sequence is: CASSFGQVYGYTF. The DNA sequence is as follows: TGTGCCAGCAGCTTTGGGCAGGTCTATGGCTACACCTTC.